The present TCR beta chain was sequenced within a study of T cell repertoires in cytomegalovirus infection (dated by TCRdb to 2018 to 2020). Context from the whole study: Because public TCR beta signatures pointed to carriage of CMV infection together with the matching HLA type, the HLA type of each donor mattered for the analysis. Paper-wide results and their limitations: Carriers of CMV infection plus the relevant HLA type were discriminated by the cumulative frequency of public TCR beta family members in the study cohort and in an independent 352-donor cohort. In the ex vivo response, HLA-C-restricted CMV-specific TCR beta clonotypes were dominant, and in two of eight donors the single most frequent clonotype came from this HLA-C-restricted group.

TCRdb lists the instrument as Illumina HiSeq 1500. TCRdb reprocessed the public reads (quality trimming at Q25 with fastp, clone calling with MiXCR) and kept in-frame beta chains. Merged by CDR3 protein, the rows form single entries marked with the most common genes and DNA. This sample comprises some 97,000 distinct CDR3 sequences, under 25% of them detected only once. Clones ranked in the top ten supply 30% to 40% of the sample. This clonotype was seen repeatedly, ten times or more. Its antigen remains undetermined. No base quality information exists; no much larger clone differs at one position. The V end gives up 4 bases and the J end 0 bases, leaving 5 bases in the junction not matched to a gene. The cysteine opens and the phenylalanine closes a CDR3 of 15 amino acids. Only CDR3 DNA remains: 45 bases, in frame from the first base. CDR1 and CDR2 are drawn from the germline V gene: SGHTA, FQGNSA.

This receptor was identified in a human donor in good health (CMV status not recorded). Some clones in this sample may be carry-over from other donors' samples. The sequence joins TRBV7-2 to TRBJ2-5, with TRBD1 matching 7 junction bases. Source material: CD8+ T cells from PBMCs. Here is the DNA: TGTGCCAGCAGCTCCCAGACAGGGTACCAAGAGACCCAGTACTTC. Its coded protein is CASSSQTGYQETQYF.